The clone carrying this T cell receptor (beta chain) was observed a single time. The antigen remains undetermined. The data were taken from a study of blood T cells in healthy people across ages. Study findings and constraints: Naive CD4+ cells and diversity were both higher in long-lived donors than in aged donors.

Sample-barcoded 5' priming and a J-beta primer mix drove a second PCR of about 6 to 12 cycles. In TCRdb, the 5' RACE reads were re-called with MiXCR into one record per CDR3 protein. The sample contains under 700,000 distinct CDR3 sequences, 24% of which appear only once. This CDR3 is built from 16 residues. The V and J ends lost 1 base and 2 bases, in that order; junction bases with no gene match: 6. Germline loops: CDR1 SGDLS, CDR2 YYNGEE. The same specimen was also included in a second study, on T cells of mothers and their children.

The chain is built from TRBV9 and TRBJ2-5, with 9 bases lining up with TRBD1. The sequencing sample was made of blood. The source of this sequence is a boy aged 5-17 years in good health. The CDR3 nucleotides read TGTGCCAGCAGCGTACTTGGGGACAGGGTTCAAGAGACCCAGTACTTC. This codes for CASSVLGDRVQETQYF.